This TCR beta chain derives from a study of OX40 agonist ivuxolimab in advanced cancers. Study-level background: The study enrolled dose-escalation patients with hepatocellular carcinoma, melanoma, renal cell or head and neck cancer.

The CDR3 is 15 amino acids. The germline V gene has CDR1 MNHEY and CDR2 SVGAGI. Trimming took off 5 bases at V and 0 bases at J, with 13 bases between the two ends. Only in-frame clones appear in the TCRdb table, and some are missing; sequencing was by immunoSEQ multiplex PCR. The sample includes 25,000 to 30,000 clones, 70% to 80% seen only once; the top ten take around 10%. The rearrangement joins TRBV6-5 to TRBJ1-1, with D possibly TRBD1 on 6 matching bases. This specimen was CD4+ or CD8+ T cells sorted from blood, taken in a trial of the OX40 agonist ivuxolimab. The receptor comes from an adult with an advanced solid tumor such as melanoma, head and neck, liver or kidney cancer. The CDR3 DNA reads TGTGCCAGCAGTACGGCCGGGACAATGAACACTGAAGCTTTCTTT. Protein sequence: CASSTAGTMNTEAFF.